This T cell receptor (beta chain) emerged from a study of T cell repertoires in cytomegalovirus infection. Using its own MiXCR run on the reads, TCRdb lists one record per CDR3 protein. The sample consists of under 150,000 distinct CDR3 sequences, 20% to 30% of them appearing once. As for this clonotype: Its specificity is unknown.

Germline assignment: CDR1 DFQATT and CDR2 SNEGSKA (reference sequence). This CDR3 has 11 residues. Trimming left V 5 bases short and J 3 bases short, with 8 bases between. The source of this sequence is a human donor in good health (CMV status not recorded). Some clones in this sample may be carry-over from other donors' samples. The chain couples TRBV20-1 to TRBJ2-7; D remains ambiguous. The sample was PBMCs, sequenced either directly or after in vitro stimulation (not recorded which). CDR3 sequence reads: CSASDDYEQYF. The CDR3 DNA is TGCAGTGCTTCTGATGACTACGAGCAGTACTTC.